This T cell receptor (beta chain) was sequenced during a study of blood T cell repertoires in COVID-19. Turning to the study itself: PBMCs, B-cell-depleted T cells, or T cells provided the cDNA or gDNA that made up the material.

Ages ranged from about 18 to 89 years, with residence in more than 20 US areas. Produced via immunoSEQ multiplex PCR; TCRdb's table is partial and in-frame only. The repertoire consists of over 150,000 clones, with about 81% occurring once and the leading ten covering approximately 3%. Germline V gene lookup returns CDR1 SGHAT and CDR2 FQNNGV. V lost 1 base and J 8 bases, leaving 8 bases between the germline ends. This CDR3 has 12 residues. Input material: PBMCs or T cells enriched from blood (not recorded which). The chain couples TRBV11-2 to TRBJ1-1; D remains ambiguous. The TCR was taken from a woman under 40 who had recovered from COVID-19. The CDR3 loop reads CASSLGLGEAFF. CDR3 in DNA: TGTGCCAGCAGCTTAGGTCTAGGCGAAGCTTTCTTT.